A single sample is the source of the 32 T cell receptor beta chains below, sequenced in a study of OX40 agonist ivuxolimab in advanced cancers. Preparation of the library involved the immunoSEQ multiplex PCR assay. In TCRdb, the immuneACCESS table is reduced to in-frame sequences with V and J assigned. These tables do not hold every clone; where another copy was compared, an unresolved V gene accounts for under half, and the others remain unexplained. The sample contains roughly 53,000 clones, around four fifths of them found a single time. In total, the top ten clones hold 2.8% of the sample. The material was CD4+ or CD8+ T cells sorted from blood, obtained in a trial of the OX40 agonist ivuxolimab. These receptors were taken from an adult with an advanced solid tumor such as melanoma, head and neck, liver or kidney cancer.

This chain links TRBV5-1 with TRBJ2-1; a possible D gene is TRBD1 (6 bases). The germline V gene has CDR1 SGHRS and CDR2 YFSETQ. V dropped 0 bases and J dropped 5 bases, with 15 bases sitting between them. This CDR3 has 16 amino acids. The DNA for the CDR3 is TGCGCCAGCAGCTTGGCCCCCAGGGGAAGAAACAATGAGCAGTTCTTC. The encoded protein is CASSLAPRGRNNEQFF.

This chain joins TRBV10-3 and TRBJ1-2; 8 nucleotides agree with TRBD1. This CDR3 is built from 15 residues. The germline V gene encodes CDR1 ENHRY and CDR2 SYGVKD. V gave up 4 bases and J gave up 4 bases; unmatched junction bases: 8. The CDR3 spells CAISGDRFTSYGYTF. In nucleotides, the CDR3 is TGTGCCATCAGTGGGGACAGGTTTACGTCCTATGGCTACACCTTC.

The J gene is TRBJ2-1, the V gene TRBV7-9, with D possibly being TRBD1 or TRBD2 (6 bases each). The CDR3 runs to 15 residues. Per germline, CDR1 SEHNR and CDR2 FQNEAQ (reference sequence). The V end lost 5 bases, the J end lost 5 bases, and 16 bases lay between the germline ends. In DNA, the CDR3 is TGTGCCAGCAGCCACTTCACGGGGGCTGACAATGAGCAGTTCTTC. Its protein is CASSHFTGADNEQFF.

This clone was seen once. This sequence joins TRBV6-6 and TRBJ2-1; TRBD1 matches at 7 bases. With V trimmed by 4 bases and J by 2 bases, 8 bases remained unmatched. Germline V gene lookup returns CDR1 MNHNY and CDR2 SVGAGI (reference sequence). This CDR3 has 16 residues. CDR3 in DNA: TGTGCCAGCAGTTTATACGACAGGGAGCCCTACAATGAGCAGTTCTTC. This codes for CASSLYDREPYNEQFF.

This clone was found a few times. The chain carries TRBV7-9 and TRBJ1-2; D call uncertain. This CDR3 is built from 14 residues. The germline gives CDR1 SEHNR, CDR2 FQNEAQ (reference sequence). V lost 5 bases and J lost 2, with 12 bases in between. The CDR3 bases are TGTGCCAGCAGCCCGAGCTCCGGGAACTATGGCTACACCTTC. It yields the protein CASSPSSGNYGYTF.

The chain joins TRBV5-5 to TRBJ2-5, with 12 positions matching TRBD2. Germline trimming cut 4 bases from V and 7 bases from J; bases unmatched to any gene: 5. The CDR3 contains 14 residues. The germline V gene encodes CDR1 SGHKS and CDR2 YYEKEE (reference sequence). The CDR3 spells CASSQTSGSVTQYF. The DNA for the CDR3 is TGTGCCAGCAGCCAGACTAGCGGGAGTGTGACCCAGTACTTC.

The chain combines TRBV6-6 with TRBJ2-5, with D possibly TRBD1 on 7 matching bases. The CDR3 sequence is 15 residues long. Germline V lookup: CDR1 MNHNY, CDR2 SVGAGI (reference sequence). V lost 0 bases to trimming and J lost 4 bases, with 12 bases between them. The CDR3 DNA sequence: TGTGCCAGCAGTTACTCGATGCAGGGGGGAGAGACCCAGTACTTC. It is translated as CASSYSMQGGETQYF.

V is TRBV5-4 and J is TRBJ2-7, with 13 bases matching TRBD2. This CDR3 is built from 16 residues. Germline lookup yields CDR1 SGHNT and CDR2 YYREEE (reference sequence). Trimming at V came to 9 bases and at J to 5 bases, leaving 14 bases not matched to a gene. The CDR3 DNA follows: TGTGCCACGCGAACTAGCGGGGGGGCTGGAGTACACGAGCAGTACTTC. It is translated as CATRTSGGAGVHEQYF.

CDR3: CASSSEGAPQETQYF. In DNA, the CDR3 is TGTGCCAGCAGTTCAGAAGGGGCTCCTCAAGAGACCCAGTACTTC. The genes are TRBV27 and TRBJ2-5; D is perhaps TRBD1 (5 bases). CDR1 and CDR2 (germline): MNHEY, SMNVEV (reference sequence). The V end lost 4 bases, the J end lost 2 bases, and 14 bases lay between the germline ends. The CDR3 runs 15 residues.

The rearrangement uses TRBV29-1 and TRBJ1-1; maybe TRBD1 (5 bases). The CDR3 sequence is 13 residues long. V lost 1 base to trimming and J lost 5 bases, with 11 bases between them. The germline CDR1 and CDR2 sequences are SQVTM and ANQGSEA. In DNA form, the CDR3 reads TGCAGCGTTGAAGGACAGTTGAGGACTGAAGCTTTCTTT. Translation: CSVEGQLRTEAFF.

The rearrangement links TRBV5-1 to TRBJ2-2; 9 positions match TRBD1. This CDR3 comprises 17 residues. V lost 0 bases to trimming and J lost 1 base; unmatched junction nucleotides: 4. Looked up from germline, CDR1 is SGHRS and CDR2 is YFSETQ. The CDR3: CASSLVMGQGNTGELFF. The CDR3 bases are TGCGCCAGCAGCTTGGTCATGGGACAGGGGAACACCGGGGAGCTGTTTTTT.

The genes are TRBV5-1 and TRBJ1-2, with D uncertain. The V gene's germline CDR1 is SGHRS and CDR2 YFSETQ. V shed 2 bases and J shed 0 bases, with 8 bases lying between them. The CDR3 loop spans 14 amino acids. The CDR3 loop reads CASSFRRSNYGYTF. DNA of the CDR3: TGCGCCAGCAGCTTCCGCAGGTCTAACTATGGCTACACCTTC.

The chain couples TRBV10-3 to TRBJ2-5; the match to TRBD2 covers 11 bases. Germline loops: CDR1 ENHRY, CDR2 SYGVKD. The CDR3 totals 15 residues. J lost 1 base, V lost 6 bases, and 4 bases had no gene match. This chain's CDR3 is CAISKLAGGQETQYF. In nucleotides, the CDR3 is TGTGCCATCAGCAAGCTAGCGGGGGGCCAAGAGACCCAGTACTTC.

V and J are TRBV7-9 and TRBJ1-1; D might be TRBD1 (5 bases). Trimming pared 2 bases from V and 5 bases from J, leaving 15 bases between. CDR1 and CDR2 from the germline V gene are SEHNR and FQNEAQ (reference sequence). CDR3 length equals 15 residues. CDR3 bases: TGTGCCAGCAGCTTATTGCAGGGACGAGGAACTGAAGCTTTCTTT. Residues: CASSLLQGRGTEAFF.

The chain combines TRBV7-2 with TRBJ1-5; 7 bases fit TRBD1. V was clipped by 6 bases and J by 1 base; unmatched bases: 6. CDR3 length: 15 amino acids. From germline, CDR1 is SGHTA and CDR2 FQGNSA. CDR3 region: CASRPAGGSNQPQHF. Here the CDR3 DNA reads TGTGCCAGCAGGCCGGCAGGGGGAAGCAATCAGCCCCAGCATTTT. The full variable domain, with the rest looked up from reference TRBV7-2 and TRBJ1-5, is GAGVSQSPSNKVTEKGKDVELRCDPISGHTALYWYRQSLGQGLEFLIYFQGNSAPDKSGLPSDRFSAERTGGSVSTLTIQRTQQEDSAVYLCASRPAGGSNQPQHFGDGTRLSIL.

The chain couples TRBV19 to TRBJ2-2; D unclear. Germline CDR1 reads LNHDA; CDR2 reads SQIVND (reference sequence). V gave up 5 bases and J gave up 7 bases, with 8 bases separating them. CDR3 length: 12 residues. CDR3 loop: CASSGASGELFF. The CDR3 bases are TGTGCCAGTAGTGGTGCGAGCGGGGAGCTGTTTTTT.

The J gene is TRBJ1-2, the V gene TRBV7-2, with TRBD1 matching 7 bases. CDR3 length: 16 residues. Germline values: CDR1 SGHTA, CDR2 FQGNSA. J lost 3 bases, V lost 1 base, and 8 bases had no gene match. CDR3 coding DNA: TGTGCCAGCAGCTTAGGTATGACAGGGACAGACTATGGCTACACCTTC. Translating gives CASSLGMTGTDYGYTF.

The genes are TRBV7-2 and TRBJ1-1, with D tentatively TRBD1 (5 bases). Trimming removed 2 bases at V and 4 bases at J, with 11 bases between. The germline V gene encodes CDR1 SGHTA and CDR2 FQGNSA. The CDR3 spans 14 residues. The CDR3 coding sequence is TGTGCCAGCAGCTTATTCCAGGGCATCACTGAAGCTTTCTTT. Protein: CASSLFQGITEAFF.

J is TRBJ1-3 and V is TRBV9, with D tentatively TRBD1 (6 bases). Trimming removed 4 bases at V and 0 bases at J, with 17 bases between. In germline, CDR1 is SGDLS, CDR2 YYNGEE. The CDR3 runs to 17 residues. DNA of the CDR3: TGTGCCAGCAGCCCCACCGGGACAATCGCCTCTGGAAACACCATATATTTT. Protein sequence: CASSPTGTIASGNTIYF.

This chain links TRBV5-6 with TRBJ2-1; TRBD2 agrees at 9 bases. The CDR3 sequence is 12 residues long. The germline CDR1 and CDR2 sequences are SGHDT and YYEEEE. J gave up 15 bases and V 5 bases, and 9 bases lay outside the gene matches. The CDR3 coding sequence is TGTGCCAGCAGACAGTTTGGGACTAGCCTGTTCTTC. Translation: CASRQFGTSLFF. Looking up the rest from reference TRBV5-6 and TRBJ2-1 gives the full variable domain: DAGVTQSPTHLIKTRGQQVTLRCSPKSGHDTVSWYQQALGQGPQFIFQYYEEEERQRGNFPDRFSGHQFPNYSSELNVNALLLGDSALYLCASRQFGTSLFFGPGTRLTVL.

V is TRBV9 and J is TRBJ2-7; 12 bases are shared with TRBD2. The germline CDR1 and CDR2 sequences are SGDLS and YYNGEE. The CDR3 totals 16 residues. The V gene end was trimmed by 3 bases and the J gene end by 2 bases; junction bases not matched to a gene: 6. Here the CDR3 reads CASSASPSGGAYEQYF. The CDR3 DNA is TGTGCCAGCAGCGCCAGCCCTAGCGGGGGGGCCTACGAGCAGTACTTC.

In its sample, this clone was seen once. CDR3 protein: CASSLVSEDTQYF. In nucleotides, the CDR3 is TGTGCCAGCAGCTTAGTTAGCGAGGATACGCAGTATTTT. This chain uses TRBV7-2 with TRBJ2-3; D perhaps matches TRBD2 (5 bases). The germline V and J ends were trimmed by 1 base and 6 bases, with 8 bases remaining between them. Germline-derived CDR1 and CDR2 are SGHTA and FQGNSA. This CDR3 comprises 13 residues.

The chain links TRBV7-2 to TRBJ2-7, with D maybe TRBD1 (5 bases). V shed 1 base and J shed 1 base, with 8 bases lying between them. Germline V gene sequence: CDR1 SGHTA, CDR2 FQGNSA. CDR3 length: 14 residues. CDR3 sequence: CASSLDWTSYEQYF. The CDR3 DNA reads TGTGCCAGCAGCTTAGACTGGACATCCTACGAGCAGTACTTC.

The chain carries TRBV11-2 and TRBJ1-2; D unclear. Germline CDR1 is SGHAT and CDR2 is FQNNGV. The CDR3 is 15 amino acids. V was cut by 0 bases and J by 8 bases, with 16 bases left in between. The CDR3 sequence: CASSLDKALSLGYTF. The DNA for the CDR3 is TGTGCCAGCAGCTTAGACAAGGCCCTGAGTCTGGGCTACACCTTC.

This sequence joins TRBV18 and TRBJ1-2, with 10 bases aligning to TRBD1. Germline CDR1 and CDR2: KGHSH and LQKENI. J gave up 3 bases and V 3 bases, and 4 bases lay outside the gene matches. This CDR3 is 15 amino acids long. The CDR3 sequence: CASSPRDRGHYGYTF. The DNA for the CDR3 is TGTGCCAGCTCACCGAGGGACAGGGGACACTATGGCTACACCTTC. Drawing the rest from reference TRBV18 and TRBJ1-2, the complete variable domain is NAGVMQNPRHLVRRRGQEARLRCSPMKGHSHVYWYRQLPEEGLKFMVYLQKENIIDESGMPKERFSAEFPKEGPSILRIQQVVRGDSAAYFCASSPRDRGHYGYTFGSGTRLTVV.

The chain carries TRBV7-2 and TRBJ1-3, with 8 bases aligning to TRBD1. The germline CDR1 and CDR2 sequences are SGHTA and FQGNSA. Trimming took 0 bases from V and 3 from J; bases not matched to a gene: 1. The CDR3 is 15 amino acids. This CDR3 reads CASSLAGQVGNTIYF. CDR3 bases: TGTGCCAGCAGCTTAGCGGGACAGGTTGGAAACACCATATATTTT.

The chain joins TRBV23-1 to TRBJ2-1, with D uncertain. TRBV23-1 qualifies as an ORF whose function is uncertain. The CDR3 runs 11 residues. The V end lost 4 bases, the J end lost 12 bases, and 10 bases lay between the germline ends. The CDR3 DNA reads TGCGCCAGCAGTCCCCGTCAGCCGCAGTTCTTC. Translation gives CASSPRQPQFF.

The chain employs TRBV9 and TRBJ2-3, with 12 bases matching TRBD2. CDR1 is SGDLS and CDR2 is YYNGEE in the germline V gene. Trimming at V came to 3 bases and at J to 0 bases, leaving 8 bases not matched to a gene. The CDR3 length is 18 residues. CDR3: CASSARASGGVSTDTQYF. The DNA of the CDR3 is TGTGCCAGCAGCGCGAGGGCTAGCGGGGGGGTTAGCACAGATACGCAGTATTTT.

V gene TRBV30 combines with J gene TRBJ1-2; D uncertain. The ends were cut back, 6 bases at V and 4 bases at J, with 12 bases in the middle. Germline loops: CDR1 GTSNPN, CDR2 SVGIG (reference sequence). The CDR3 length is 12 residues. CDR3 sequence: CACAFGSYGYTF. The CDR3 nucleotides are TGTGCCTGTGCCTTCGGGAGCTATGGCTACACCTTC.

V and J are TRBV11-2 and TRBJ2-1; 8 positions agree with TRBD2. The ends lost 3 bases at V and 2 bases at J; junction bases unmatched: 6. CDR3 length equals 16 residues. Per the germline V gene, CDR1 is SGHAT and CDR2 is FQNNGV. The CDR3 reads CASSFSSGITYNEQFF. The CDR3, as DNA: TGTGCCAGCAGCTTCAGTAGCGGGATTACCTACAATGAGCAGTTCTTC.

The sample holds a few counts of this clone. The chain joins TRBV11-2 to TRBJ2-5, with TRBD2 matching 7 bases. The CDR3 totals 14 residues. Per the germline V gene, CDR1 is SGHAT and CDR2 is FQNNGV. Trimming removed 5 bases from V and 5 bases from J; junction bases left unmatched: 8. Here the CDR3 reads CASSVSGARETQYF. Here the CDR3 DNA reads TGTGCCAGCAGCGTAAGCGGGGCGCGGGAGACCCAGTACTTC.

The chain carries TRBV11-2 and TRBJ2-2; the D gene could be TRBD1 or TRBD2 (6 bases each). V was pared by 5 bases and J by 5 bases, with 15 bases between. Germline CDR1 is SGHAT and CDR2 is FQNNGV. The CDR3 is made up of 15 amino acids. CDR3: CASSPRGRPTGELFF. The CDR3, as DNA: TGTGCCAGCAGCCCCCGGGGGCGACCTACCGGGGAGCTGTTTTTT.